Below, one T cell receptor (beta chain) is given with its context. Its antigen is undetermined. The data were taken from a study of OX40 agonist ivuxolimab in advanced cancers. Study as a whole: Ivuxolimab, which is an agonistic anti-OX40 (CD134) antibody, was administered to the patients. The mean age was approximately 60 years, ranging from roughly 23 to 79, with about four fifths of participants male. Three patients got partial responses; one had hepatocellular carcinoma and two had cutaneous melanoma. Regarding the study as a whole: Among the lowest levels of clonal expansion were found in partial responders at 0.1-3.0 mg/kg.

Sequenced by immunoSEQ multiplex PCR; TCRdb stores in-frame clones only, minus some. The sample has tens of thousands of clones; roughly nine tenths are singletons. V lost 6 bases to trimming and J lost 0 bases, with 12 bases between them. The V gene's germline CDR1 is LGHNA and CDR2 YSLEER. This CDR3 comprises 15 residues. The chain is built from TRBV4-3 and TRBJ1-3; D might be TRBD1 (5 bases). Sequencing used CD4+ or CD8+ T cells sorted from blood, obtained in a trial of the OX40 agonist ivuxolimab. This TCR was recovered from an adult with an advanced solid tumor such as melanoma, head and neck, liver or kidney cancer. The CDR3 nucleotides are TGCGCCAGCAGTCGCGACAGAAGCTCTGGAAACACCATATATTTT. This codes for CASSRDRSSGNTIYF.